The 14 T cell receptor beta chains given below trace back to one sample, sequenced in a study of PD-1 blockade in classical Hodgkin lymphoma (TCRdb year 2020). Libraries came from the immunoSEQ multiplex PCR assay. Entries here come from immuneACCESS through TCRdb and include only in-frame sequences with V and J called. Some clones fail to appear in such tables; in the studies checked, an unresolved V gene covers under half of the shortfall, and the cause of the remainder is unknown. This sample gives around 46,000 clones in total; around 90% of them show up just once. The ten biggest clones cover approximately 15% of the sample. In the paper's terms, the time point label means: cycle 4 day 1 (C4D1), after less than 7 weeks of nivolumab. Every trial patient had relapsed following autologous stem cell transplantation, and prior brentuximab vedotin exposure was what differed among cohorts A, B and C.

Material: peripheral blood mononuclear cells (PBMCs), obtained before the fourth cycle of nivolumab. The receptors stem from a human donor with classical Hodgkin lymphoma.

The count of this clone is one. CDR3 sequence: CASRGTGAGNTIYF. The CDR3 coding sequence is TGTGCCAGTAGAGGGACAGGGGCTGGAAACACCATATATTTT. The V gene is TRBV19, the J gene TRBJ1-3; 10 nucleotides match TRBD1. CDR3 length: 14 residues. The J segment lost 2 bases and the V segment lost 6 bases, leaving 1 base of the junction unmatched. CDR1 is LNHDA, CDR2 SQIVND, per germline (reference sequence).

This clone was seen only once. The CDR3 DNA is TGTGCCAGCAGCCCCCTGGGAAACGTCCTGACTTTC. Translation: CASSPLGNVLTF. The chain is built from TRBV14 and TRBJ2-6; unclear D gene. Trimming removed 4 bases from V and 10 bases from J, with 8 bases in between. The CDR3 runs to 12 residues. CDR1 is SGHDN, CDR2 FVKESK, per germline.

The chain is built from TRBV5-4 and TRBJ1-2, with D hard to call. CDR3 length equals 14 residues. Germline CDR1 SGHNT, CDR2 YYREEE (reference sequence). V was shortened by 3 bases and J by 2 bases, with 11 bases between the two germline ends. The CDR3: CASSSKDGNYGYTF. In DNA, the CDR3 is TGTGCCAGCAGCTCTAAGGACGGGAACTATGGCTACACCTTC.

This clone occurred a few times. The V call is TRBV19, the J call TRBJ1-1; D gene unclear. Trimming removed 5 bases from V and 6 bases from J, with 13 bases in between. The CDR3 loop spans 13 amino acids. Looked up from germline, CDR1 is LNHDA and CDR2 is SQIVND (reference sequence). The CDR3 loop is CASSADEGSEAFF. The CDR3 bases are TGTGCCAGTAGTGCGGACGAAGGTTCTGAAGCTTTCTTT.

This chain connects TRBV7-9 to TRBJ2-1; no reliable D call. The CDR3 has 12 residues. Trimming left V 2 bases short and J 7 bases short, with 6 bases between. Germline V CDR1 and CDR2: SEHNR, FQNEAQ (reference sequence). This chain's CDR3 is CASSLSENEQFF. CDR3 nucleotide sequence: TGTGCCAGCAGCTTATCGGAGAATGAGCAGTTCTTC.

As DNA, the CDR3 is TGTGCCAGTCGATCCCGGGACCCGTTGTTGGGAAAACTGTTTTTT. The encoded protein is CASRSRDPLLGKLFF. The gene calls are TRBV19 and TRBJ1-4; tentatively, D is TRBD1 (5 bases). Trimming removed 8 bases from V and 10 bases from J, with 23 bases in between. The germline V gene has CDR1 LNHDA and CDR2 SQIVND (reference sequence). The CDR3 totals 15 residues. The complete variable domain, with remaining parts taken from reference TRBV19 and TRBJ1-4, reads DGGITQSPKYLFRKEGQNVTLSCEQNLNHDAMYWYRQDPGQGLRLIYYSQIVNDFQKGDIAEGYSVSREKKESFPLTVTSAQKNPTAFYLCASRSRDPLLGKLFFGSGTQLSVL.

The chain uses TRBV9 and TRBJ2-1; TRBD2 might be the D (6 bases). This CDR3 region has 14 residues. Trimming shortened V by 4 bases and J by 8 bases, and 16 bases separated the two germline ends. Germline V gene lookup returns CDR1 SGDLS and CDR2 YYNGEE. The CDR3 reads CASSIYGSGDEQFF. The CDR3 nucleotides read TGTGCCAGCAGCATTTACGGGAGTGGGGATGAGCAGTTCTTC.

The chain joins TRBV21-1 to TRBJ2-1; TRBD2 is the table's D call, not checked against the DNA. TRBV21-1 constitutes a pseudogene. The CDR3 runs 10 residues. CDR3 sequence reads: CASTYNEQFF. The CDR3 coding sequence is TGTGCCAGCACTTACAATGAGCAGTTCTTC.

This clone was picked up a small number of times. The gene calls are TRBV15 and TRBJ2-3; 8 bases match TRBD2. The V gene end was trimmed by 3 bases and the J gene end by 1 base; junction bases not matched to a gene: 3. The germline gives CDR1 LNHNV, CDR2 YYDKDF (reference sequence). The length of the CDR3 is 15 residues. In DNA form, the CDR3 reads TGTGCCACCAGCAGGCGAGCGGGAGGCACAGATACGCAGTATTTT. Encoded protein: CATSRRAGGTDTQYF. The whole variable domain, remainder taken from reference TRBV15 and TRBJ2-3, is DAMVIQNPRYQVTQFGKPVTLSCSQTLNHNVMYWYQQKSSQAPKLLFHYYDKDFNNEADTPDNFQSRRPNTSFCFLDIRSPGLGDTAMYLCATSRRAGGTDTQYFGPGTRLTVL.

This sequence joins TRBV6-6 and TRBJ1-2; 9 positions agree with TRBD1. V trimming: 4 bases; J trimming: 3 bases; junction bases outside the gene matches: 9. The CDR3 has 16 amino acids. Germline V lookup: CDR1 MNHNY, CDR2 SVGAGI (reference sequence). The DNA of the CDR3 is TGTGCCAGCAGTTTACAAACAGGGGGCGTCGACTATGGCTACACCTTC. Translating it yields CASSLQTGGVDYGYTF.

The rearrangement joins TRBV27 to TRBJ2-7; a possible D gene is TRBD1 (6 bases). The CDR3 sequence is 15 residues long. Germline V CDR1 and CDR2: MNHEY, SMNVEV (reference sequence). V shed 4 bases and J shed 7 bases, with 20 bases lying between them. CDR3 bases: TGTGCCAGCAGTTCTCCGGGACAAGGAATCGGGGAGCAGTACTTC. Amino acids: CASSSPGQGIGEQYF.

The chain recombines TRBV4-1 with TRBJ2-7, with a weak D call TRBD2 (6 bases). Germline CDR1 is MGHRA and CDR2 is YSYEKL. Trimming took 4 bases from V and 4 from J, leaving 17 bases between them. The CDR3 has 15 residues. The CDR3 here is CASSLIVVGTYEQYF. The CDR3 bases are TGCGCCAGCAGCCTGATAGTGGTTGGGACTTACGAGCAGTACTTC.

The chain has TRBV5-1 and TRBJ2-3; 11 bases fit TRBD1. J gave up 3 bases and V 4 bases, and 10 bases lay outside the gene matches. CDR1 is SGHRS, CDR2 YFSETQ, per germline. The CDR3 has 17 residues. CDR3 bases: TGCGCCAGCAGCACCGGACGGACAGGGGGCTTGACAGATACGCAGTATTTT. It yields the protein CASSTGRTGGLTDTQYF.

This clone was found a few times. CDR3 loop: CASSLVGSNTYGYTF. CDR3 coding DNA: TGTGCCAGCAGTTTAGTCGGCAGCAATACCTATGGCTACACCTTC. The chain couples TRBV27 to TRBJ1-2; D is uncertain. CDR1 and CDR2 (germline): MNHEY, SMNVEV (reference sequence). Deletions cut 2 bases from V and 4 bases from J, with 14 bases between. This CDR3 comprises 15 residues.